A selection of T cell receptor beta chains follows, all from one sample in a study of blood T cells in healthy people across ages. TCRdb re-analysed the 5' RACE reads in MiXCR, keeping a single row per CDR3 protein. The table includes roughly 1,800,000 distinct CDR3 sequences, 49% detected once. Sequencing used blood. The receptor source for this set is a woman in her thirties or forties in good health. Both conserved end residues are part of each CDR3. Clone size is not always given. Where it is, it says once, few, many or a class for expanded clones.

J gene	clone size	V gene	CDR3 protein
TRBJ2-7	few	TRBV11-2	CASSSGGGGYEQYF
TRBJ2-3	NA	TRBV4-1	CASSQGDFEDTQYF
TRBJ1-1	NA	TRBV5-1	CASSLVASKNTEAFF
TRBJ2-3	NA	TRBV6-5	CASSHLPGATDTQYF
TRBJ1-2	NA	TRBV6-2/TRBV6-3	CASSRGLKGPNYGYTF
TRBJ2-7	few	TRBV11-2	CASSSTVSSYEQYF
TRBJ2-1	NA	TRBV12-3/TRBV12-4	CASSRGQGRDEQFF
TRBJ2-1	few	TRBV15	CATSRLQGTWNNEQFF
TRBJ1-2	NA	TRBV6-2/TRBV6-3	CASSGWPNYGYTF
TRBJ1-1	once	TRBV20-1	CSTRQGGTEAFF
TRBJ1-6	NA	TRBV7-2	CASSLRAGGLNSPLHF
NA	once	TRBV25-1	CASSDPKAGAYNEQYF
NA	NA	TRBV6-2/TRBV6-3	CASSYLAGGPGQETQYF
TRBJ2-1	NA	TRBV5-4	CASSPDRGRAYNEQFF
TRBJ1-1	NA	TRBV3-1	CASSQDTNRRTEAFF
TRBJ2-7	many	TRBV6-2/TRBV6-3	CASSHPGQGFYEQYF
TRBJ2-1	NA	TRBV20-1	CSALAGTINNEQFF
TRBJ2-2	NA	TRBV12-3/TRBV12-4	CASSQDRGRELFF
TRBJ1-2	NA	TRBV13	CASSFGDMRYTF
TRBJ2-4	NA	TRBV12-3/TRBV12-4	CASSLGNRGRNIQYF
TRBJ2-1	once	TRBV6-6	CASSYLRDEQFF
TRBJ2-5	NA	TRBV11-2	CASSKWGGQETQYF
TRBJ2-3	NA	TRBV7-2	CASSFVGPLGTDTQYF
TRBJ2-7	NA	TRBV7-6	CASSLAPTSREQYF
TRBJ2-3	NA	TRBV9	CASTPQRRDRGADTQYF
TRBJ1-2	NA	TRBV4-1	CASSQVGSGGYTF
TRBJ1-2	NA	TRBV15	CATSRVGRGNGYTF
TRBJ2-3	NA	TRBV5-1	CASSFERGGFDTQYF